This TCR beta chain came from a study of blood T cells in healthy people across ages. General observations from the study: A roughly linear fall in TCR beta diversity per million T cells was seen with increasing age.

Trimming took off 5 bases at V and 6 bases at J, with 10 bases between the two ends. The germline V gene encodes CDR1 MDHEN and CDR2 SYDVKM. The CDR3 runs to 13 residues. Each donor supplied roughly 10 milliliters of peripheral blood. A second PCR of 7 to 11 cycles used a sample-barcoded 5' primer and a J-beta primer mix. TCRdb re-called the 5' RACE reads through MiXCR, storing one row per CDR3 protein. The sample records under 1,000,000 distinct CDR3 sequences, around half being singletons. This clonotype has only a few counts. Its antigen is unknown. The rearrangement uses TRBV28 and TRBJ1-4; D is perhaps TRBD1 (5 bases). The sequenced sample consisted of blood. The TCR comes from a man older than 75 in good health. CDR3 residues: CASSKGIHEKLFF. CDR3 bases: TGTGCCAGCAGTAAGGGGATTCATGAAAAACTGTTTTTT.